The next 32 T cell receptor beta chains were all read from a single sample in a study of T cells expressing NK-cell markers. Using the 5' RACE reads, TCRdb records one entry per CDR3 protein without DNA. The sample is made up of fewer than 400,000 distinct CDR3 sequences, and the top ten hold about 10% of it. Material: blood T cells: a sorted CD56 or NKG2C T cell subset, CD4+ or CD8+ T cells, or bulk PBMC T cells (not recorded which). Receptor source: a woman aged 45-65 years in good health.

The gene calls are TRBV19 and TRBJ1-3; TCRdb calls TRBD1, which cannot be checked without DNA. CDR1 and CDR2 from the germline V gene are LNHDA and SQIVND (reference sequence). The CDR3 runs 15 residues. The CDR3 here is CASSTTGTSGNTIYF.

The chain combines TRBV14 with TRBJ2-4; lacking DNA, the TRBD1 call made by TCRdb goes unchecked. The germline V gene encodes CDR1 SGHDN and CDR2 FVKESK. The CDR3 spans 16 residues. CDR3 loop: CASSQSGARAKNIQYF.

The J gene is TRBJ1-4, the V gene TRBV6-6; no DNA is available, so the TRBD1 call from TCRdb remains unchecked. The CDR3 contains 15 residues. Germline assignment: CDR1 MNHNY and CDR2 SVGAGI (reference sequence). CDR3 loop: CASGEEPGLVEKLFF.

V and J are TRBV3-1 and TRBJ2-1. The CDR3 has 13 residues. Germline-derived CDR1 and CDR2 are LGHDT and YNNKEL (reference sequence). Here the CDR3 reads CASSQDVIGNQFF.

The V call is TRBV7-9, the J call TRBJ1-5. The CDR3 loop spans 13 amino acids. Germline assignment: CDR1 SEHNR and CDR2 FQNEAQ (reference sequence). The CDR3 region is CASSLTRNQPQHF.

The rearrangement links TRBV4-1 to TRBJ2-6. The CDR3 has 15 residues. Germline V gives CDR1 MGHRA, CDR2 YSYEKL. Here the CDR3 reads CASSQATVGANVLTF.

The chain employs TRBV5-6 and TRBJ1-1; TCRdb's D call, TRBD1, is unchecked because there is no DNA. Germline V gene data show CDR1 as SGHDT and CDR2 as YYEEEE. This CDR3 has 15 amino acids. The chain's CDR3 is CASSSFRDRETEAFF.

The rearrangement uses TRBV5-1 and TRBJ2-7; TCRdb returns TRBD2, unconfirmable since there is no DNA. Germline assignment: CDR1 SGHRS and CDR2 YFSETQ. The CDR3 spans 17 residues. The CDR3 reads CASSPRLAEHYSYEQYF.

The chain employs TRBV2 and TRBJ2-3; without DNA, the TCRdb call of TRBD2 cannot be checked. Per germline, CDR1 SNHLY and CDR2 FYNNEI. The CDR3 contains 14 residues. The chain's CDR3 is CARARTSGRDTQYF.

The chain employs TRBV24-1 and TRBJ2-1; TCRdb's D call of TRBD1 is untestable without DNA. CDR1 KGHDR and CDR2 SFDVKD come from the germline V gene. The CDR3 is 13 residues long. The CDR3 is CATSEPHRAEQFF.

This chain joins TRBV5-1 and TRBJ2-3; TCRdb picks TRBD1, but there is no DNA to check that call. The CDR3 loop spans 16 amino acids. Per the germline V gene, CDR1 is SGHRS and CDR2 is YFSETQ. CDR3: CASSGYRDEPTDTQYF.

This CDR3 reads CASSLPLEYEQYF. V usage is TRBV28 and J usage is TRBJ2-7. The CDR3 consists of 13 residues. CDR1 and CDR2 from the germline V gene are MDHEN and SYDVKM.

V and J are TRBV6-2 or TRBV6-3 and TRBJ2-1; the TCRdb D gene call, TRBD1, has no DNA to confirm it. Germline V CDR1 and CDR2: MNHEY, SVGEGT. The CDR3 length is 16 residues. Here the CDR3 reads CASRPRGTRSYNEQFF.

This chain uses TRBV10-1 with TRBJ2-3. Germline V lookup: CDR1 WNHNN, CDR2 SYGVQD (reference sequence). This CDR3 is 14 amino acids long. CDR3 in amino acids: CASSVRQIADTQYF.

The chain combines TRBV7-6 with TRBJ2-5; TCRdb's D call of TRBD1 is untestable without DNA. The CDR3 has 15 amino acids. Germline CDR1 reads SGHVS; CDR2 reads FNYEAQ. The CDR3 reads CASSPWTGPRETQYF.

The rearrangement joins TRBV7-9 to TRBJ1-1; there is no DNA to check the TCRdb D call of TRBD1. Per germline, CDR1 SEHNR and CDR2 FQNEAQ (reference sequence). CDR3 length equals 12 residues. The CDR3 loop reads CASSETGYEAFF.

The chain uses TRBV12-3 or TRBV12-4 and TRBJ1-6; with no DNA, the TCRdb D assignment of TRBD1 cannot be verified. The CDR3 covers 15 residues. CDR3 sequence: CASSYSTGPNSPLHF.

The CDR3 here is CASSPDRGNYEQYF. The chain combines TRBV5-1 with TRBJ2-7; TCRdb's D call, TRBD1, is unchecked because there is no DNA. Per germline, CDR1 SGHRS and CDR2 YFSETQ. The CDR3 loop spans 14 amino acids.

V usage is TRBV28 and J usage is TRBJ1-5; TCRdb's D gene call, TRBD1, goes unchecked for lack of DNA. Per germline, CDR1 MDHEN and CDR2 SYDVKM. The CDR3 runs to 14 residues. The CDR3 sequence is CAGRDRGVRQPQHF.

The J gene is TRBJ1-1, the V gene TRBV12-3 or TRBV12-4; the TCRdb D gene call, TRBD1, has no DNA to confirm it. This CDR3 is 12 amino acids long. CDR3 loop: CASSPGVWEAFF.

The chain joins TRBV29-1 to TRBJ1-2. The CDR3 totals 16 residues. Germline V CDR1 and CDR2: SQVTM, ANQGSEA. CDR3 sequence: CSVEGGSAGANYGYTF.

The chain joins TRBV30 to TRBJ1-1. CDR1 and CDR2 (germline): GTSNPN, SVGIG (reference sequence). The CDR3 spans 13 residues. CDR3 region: CAWSPVAGSSAFF.

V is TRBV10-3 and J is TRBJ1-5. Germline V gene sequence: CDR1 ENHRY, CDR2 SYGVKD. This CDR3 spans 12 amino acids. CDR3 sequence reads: CAISSSNQPQHF.

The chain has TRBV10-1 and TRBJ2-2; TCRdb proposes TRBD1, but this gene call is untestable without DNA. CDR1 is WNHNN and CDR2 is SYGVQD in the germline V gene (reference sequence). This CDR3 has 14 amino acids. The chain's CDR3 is CASSLMRGTGELFF.

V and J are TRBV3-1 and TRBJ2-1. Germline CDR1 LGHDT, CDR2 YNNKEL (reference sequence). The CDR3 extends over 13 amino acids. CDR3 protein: CASSQRLNNEQFF.

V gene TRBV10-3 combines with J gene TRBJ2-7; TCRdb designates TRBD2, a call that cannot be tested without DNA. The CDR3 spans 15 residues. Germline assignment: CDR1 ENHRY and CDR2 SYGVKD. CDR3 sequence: CAISPSGSLRYEQYF.

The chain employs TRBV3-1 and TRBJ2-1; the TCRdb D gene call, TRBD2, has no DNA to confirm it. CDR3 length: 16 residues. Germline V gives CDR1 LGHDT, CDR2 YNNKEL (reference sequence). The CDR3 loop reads CASSPGAGEVYNEQFF.

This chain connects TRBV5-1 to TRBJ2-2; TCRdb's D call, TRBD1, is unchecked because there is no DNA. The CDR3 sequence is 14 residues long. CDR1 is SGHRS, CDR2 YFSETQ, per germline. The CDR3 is CASSIGTATGELFF.

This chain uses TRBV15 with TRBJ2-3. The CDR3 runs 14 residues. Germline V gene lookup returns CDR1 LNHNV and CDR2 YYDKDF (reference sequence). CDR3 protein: CATSTRPSTDTQYF.

The CDR3 loop is CASSFSGVLAGRVSNEQFF. The rearrangement joins TRBV5-1 to TRBJ2-1; the TCRdb call, TRBD2, lacks DNA for checking. The CDR3 sequence is 19 residues long. Germline CDR1 SGHRS, CDR2 YFSETQ.

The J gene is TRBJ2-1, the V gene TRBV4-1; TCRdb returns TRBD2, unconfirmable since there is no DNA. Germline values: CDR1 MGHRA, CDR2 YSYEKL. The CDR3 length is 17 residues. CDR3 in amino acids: CASSQWTSGSSYNEQFF.

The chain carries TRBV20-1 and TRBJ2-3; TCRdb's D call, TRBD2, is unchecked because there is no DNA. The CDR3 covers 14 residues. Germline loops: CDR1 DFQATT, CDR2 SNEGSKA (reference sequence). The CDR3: CSALSGRATDTQYF.